This TCR beta chain emerged from a study of cytomegalovirus exposure and HLA in healthy donors. For the study at large: Earlier, 95 million to 120 million unique TCR beta sequences were recovered from around 190 million T cells by an analysis. Study observations and caveats: TCR beta V- and J-gene trimming, according to a later analysis, was linked to a missense DCLRE1C variant. Certain indistinguishable V segments, among them TRBV6-2 and TRBV6-3, were excluded. Only CMV serostatus was available as immune exposure information.

As regards this clone: Its antigen is unknown.

Vbeta (60) and Jbeta (13) primers were used in the PCR. TCRdb's copy holds only in-frame clones and misses some; the assay was immunoSEQ multiplex PCR. The sample holds 150,000 or so clones, roughly 85% seen once. Losses at the gene ends were 7 bases for V and 4 bases for J; bases not matched to a gene: 22. Per the germline V gene, CDR1 is MDHEN and CDR2 is SYDVKM. This CDR3 is built from 19 residues. The receptor was isolated from a male donor in good health and CMV-seropositive. Sequenced material: PBMCs. The chain recombines TRBV28 with TRBJ2-3; TRBD1 matches 8 bases. Written as DNA, the CDR3 is TGTGCCAGCACCTCTATCGGGACAGGATTTGGCCAAAACCCAGATACGCAGTATTTT. It yields the protein CASTSIGTGFGQNPDTQYF.